The entry below gives a single T cell receptor beta chain sequence along with its context. This sample stems from a study of control samples from healthy donors and cancer patients. Libraries were prepared by immunoSEQ multiplex PCR; TCRdb keeps only in-frame clonotypes and omits some of them. The table lists about 51,000 clones, around nine tenths of them singletons, with around 40% in the top ten. J was trimmed by 5 bases and V by 7 bases; bases with no gene match: 7. This CDR3 is built from 13 residues. Germline V gene data show CDR1 as MNHEY and CDR2 as SMNVEV (reference sequence). Sequencing was carried out using PBMCs. The clonotype was recovered from a man between 45 and 60 years old with head and neck cancer. The chain combines TRBV27 with TRBJ2-7; 8 bases are shared with TRBD2. The CDR3: CASIDSGGDEQYF. DNA for the CDR3: TGTGCCAGCATCGACAGCGGGGGCGACGAGCAGTACTTC.